This paragraph covers one T cell receptor (beta chain) sequence. Its antigen remains unidentified. The sample originates from a study of identical twins. After template switching added a universal primer site, the resulting cDNA carried unique molecular identifiers. TCRdb independently ran MiXCR on the 5' RACE reads; one entry per CDR3 protein. The sample gives about 550,000 distinct CDR3 sequences, about a fifth of which show up once; around 0.5% is in the top ten. Points from the study as a whole: The study based its conclusions on cross-sectional statistical analysis and did not follow the same donors. For out-of-frame alpha sequences shared by twins, low generation probability was in excess.

No donor was unhealthy or non-Caucasian. The sample was also reused in another study, on yellow fever vaccine responses in identical twins.

Sequences were obtained from CD4+ T cells sorted from blood. The TCR comes from a woman younger than 30 in good health.

CDR3 residues: CASSQDPARPKLFF. CDR3 bases: TGTGCCAGCAGCCAAGACCCGGCCCGGCCGAAACTGTTTTTT. This chain links TRBV14 with TRBJ1-4; D not certain. Per germline, CDR1 SGHDN and CDR2 FVKESK. The CDR3 is 14 amino acids. V shed 0 bases and J shed 11 bases, with 13 bases lying between them.